A single sample is the source of the 8 T cell receptor delta chains below, sequenced in a study of fetal and pediatric gammadelta thymocytes. TCRdb re-called clones from the reads via CATT. This repertoire shows 150 to 200 delta-chain clones, roughly 9.9% found once; its top ten account for approximately 98%. Material for sequencing was Vgamma9Vdelta2 gamma-delta T cells from the thymus. Noted subset: sorted CD3+gammadeltaTCR+Vgamma9+Vdelta2+ thymocytes. The receptor set was obtained from a child who underwent cardiac surgery and was recorded as healthy.

This clone is deemed medium-sized. It differs at one base from a far larger clone, so likely a read error. Other DNA variants within this sample encode the same CDR3. The rearrangement joins TRDV2 to TRDJ1, with 8 bases that match TRDD3. Germline assignment: CDR1 GEAIGNYY and CDR2 EKD. The CDR3 has 17 amino acids. The ends lost 0 bases at V and 0 bases at J; junction bases unmatched: 8. The CDR3 reads CACDTVAGGDYTDKLIF. For the CDR3, the DNA is TGTGCCTGTGACACCGTAGCTGGGGGAGACTACACCGATAAACTCATCTTT.

Concerning this clone itself: A far larger clone is one nucleotide away, so this likely arose from a read error. The chain recombines TRDV2 with TRDJ1, with D perhaps matching TRDD3 (6 bases). The V gene's germline CDR1 is GEAIGNYY and CDR2 EKD. The V end lost 0 bases, the J end lost 0 bases, and 13 bases lay between the germline ends. CDR3 length equals 16 residues. CDR3 nucleotide sequence: TGTGCCTGTGACACCGGGAGTGGGGGCCACACCGATAAACTCATCTTT. It translates to CACDTGSGGHTDKLIF.

This clone occurred a few times. A read error is the likely source, as a far larger clone sits one nucleotide away. The same CDR3 arises from other DNA sequences in this sample as well. V usage is TRDV2 and J usage is TRDJ1, with a weak D call TRDD3 (6 bases). V lost 0 bases, J lost 0 bases, and 16 bases lay in between. The germline V gene encodes CDR1 GEAIGNYY and CDR2 EKD. This CDR3 has 17 residues. The CDR3 DNA is TGTGCCTGTGACACCGTAGCGGGGGGAGATTACACCGATAAACTCATCTTT. Its translation: CACDTVAGGDYTDKLIF.

Notes on this clone: A far larger clone is off by one base, so a read error is likely. Other DNA sequences in the same sample also yield this CDR3. The chain employs TRDV2 and TRDJ1; TRDD3 matches at 11 bases. The germline gives CDR1 GEAIGNYY, CDR2 EKD. The CDR3 is 18 amino acids. The CDR3 bases are TGTGCATGTGACGCGACCTGGGGGATACACTTAGACACCGATAAACTCATCTTT. Translated: CACDATWGIHLDTDKLIF.

This clone qualifies as medium-sized. Since a far larger clone is one base different, this is likely a read error. V and J are TRDV2 and TRDJ1; 11 nucleotides line up with TRDD3. The germline V gene has CDR1 GEAIGNYY and CDR2 EKD. The CDR3 is 18 residues long. The CDR3 loop reads CARDATWGIHLDTDKLIF. The CDR3 nucleotides are TGTGCCCGTGACGCGACCTGGGGGATACACTTAGACACCGATAAACTCATCTTT.

A remark on this clone: TCRdb records a much larger clone's protein for this DNA, with a difference at residue 10 that likely arises from a read error; the protein given is the translation of the DNA. V usage is TRDV2 and J usage is TRDJ1; 8 positions match TRDD3. TCRdb leaves out the J gene; it was filled in here by matching the DNA to germline. J lost 0 bases, V lost 0 bases, and 8 bases had no gene match. Germline CDR1 and CDR2: GEAIGNYY and EKD. The CDR3 sequence is 17 residues long. The DNA for the CDR3 is TGTGCCTGTGACACCGTAGCTGGGGGAGTTTACACCGATAAACTCATCTTT. Translating it yields CACDTVAGGVYTDKLIF.

As regards this clone: With only one base between it and a far larger clone, this is likely a read error. Other DNA sequences in this sample translate to the same CDR3. The chain carries TRDV2 and TRDJ1; weak D call: TRDD3 (6 bases). The CDR3 is made up of 18 amino acids. Germline V gene lookup returns CDR1 GEAIGNYY and CDR2 EKD. The V end lost 3 bases, the J end lost 0 bases, and 22 bases lay between the germline ends. The CDR3 is CACDATWGIHLDTDKLIF. The CDR3 nucleotides read TGTGCCTGTGACGCGACCTGGGGAATACACTTAGACACCGATAAACTCATCTTT.

On this clone: For this DNA, TCRdb reports the protein of a much larger clone, which diverges at residue 13, most likely from a read error; the protein presented here is translated directly from the DNA. The chain uses TRDV2 and TRDJ1, with 11 positions matching TRDD3. The CDR3 runs to 18 residues. The junction had 14 bases not matched to a gene; V was cut back by 3 bases and J by 3 bases. The germline V gene has CDR1 GEAIGNYY and CDR2 EKD. In DNA, the CDR3 is TGTGCCTGTGACGCGACCTGGGGGATACACTTAGACGCCGATAAACTCATCTTT. Encoded protein: CACDATWGIHLDADKLIF.